Below, 8 T cell receptor beta chains from the same sample are listed, as sequenced in a study of cytomegalovirus exposure and HLA in healthy donors. The PCR employed 60 Vbeta primers together with 13 Jbeta primers. TCRdb keeps only in-frame clones here, not all; method: immunoSEQ multiplex PCR. The sample yields over 150,000 clones, around 80% seen once. The sample was PBMCs. These receptors all stem from a girl under 18 in good health and CMV-seropositive.

This clone appeared a few times. V and J are TRBV7-9 and TRBJ2-7, with a weak D call TRBD1 (5 bases). V lost 3 bases to trimming and J lost 2 bases, with 17 bases between them. CDR1 SEHNR and CDR2 FQNEAQ come from the germline V gene (reference sequence). The CDR3 contains 16 residues. The CDR3 region has the DNA TGTGCCAGCAGCTTCGTTGGGTGGGGCAGACCCTACGAGCAGTACTTC. It is translated as CASSFVGWGRPYEQYF. The variable domain in full, with the rest retrieved from reference TRBV7-9 and TRBJ2-7, is DTGVSQNPRHKITKRGQNVTFRCDPISEHNRLYWYRQTLGQGPEFLTYFQNEAQLEKSRLLSDRFSAERPKGSFSTLEIQRTEQGDSAMYLCASSFVGWGRPYEQYFGPGTRLTVT.

This sequence joins TRBV4-2 and TRBJ2-7; 11 nucleotides align to TRBD2. Germline CDR1 is LGHNA and CDR2 is YNFKEQ. The junction had 9 bases not matched to a gene; V was cut back by 4 bases and J by 7 bases. The CDR3 has 15 residues. The CDR3 DNA follows: TGTGCCAGCAGCCCGTTAGCGGGAGGGCCCCTAGAGCAGTACTTC. It is translated as CASSPLAGGPLEQYF.

The chain joins TRBV7-2 to TRBJ1-2; 7 positions agree with TRBD1. CDR1 and CDR2 (germline): SGHTA, FQGNSA. This CDR3 is 16 amino acids long. With V trimmed by 5 bases and J by 5 bases, 14 bases remained unmatched. This CDR3 reads CASSPRTGSNLYGYTF. CDR3 sequence (DNA): TGTGCCAGCAGCCCTCGGACAGGATCCAACTTATATGGCTACACCTTC.

The V gene is TRBV28, the J gene TRBJ1-3; the match to TRBD1 covers 8 bases. V lost 5 bases and J lost 1; bases outside the gene matches: 7. CDR3 size: 16 residues. CDR1 is MDHEN, CDR2 SYDVKM, per germline. CDR3 protein: CASSQRTGTSGNTIYF. The CDR3 DNA follows: TGTGCCAGCAGTCAACGGACAGGGACGTCTGGAAACACCATATATTTT.

The chain uses TRBV27 and TRBJ1-3, with 7 bases fitting TRBD1. V lost 5 bases to trimming and J lost 3 bases; unmatched junction nucleotides: 7. The CDR3 has 15 residues. Germline CDR1 MNHEY, CDR2 SMNVEV (reference sequence). The DNA of the CDR3 is TGTGCCAGCAGTCCTCGACAGGGTAATGGAAACACCATATATTTT. Translated, it gives CASSPRQGNGNTIYF.

This clone turned up a few times. The J gene is TRBJ1-2, the V gene TRBV27; TRBD1 matches 7 bases. The CDR3 has 15 residues. The germline V gene has CDR1 MNHEY and CDR2 SMNVEV (reference sequence). With V trimmed by 5 bases and J by 2 bases, 8 bases remained unmatched. Here the CDR3 reads CASSPSGQLNYGYTF. CDR3 coding DNA: TGTGCCAGCAGTCCGTCGGGACAGCTAAACTATGGCTACACCTTC.

The chain joins TRBV2 to TRBJ2-1; D remains ambiguous. V shed 7 bases and J shed 0 bases, with 10 bases lying between them. The CDR3 extends over 14 amino acids. CDR1 and CDR2 (germline): SNHLY, FYNNEI. CDR3 sequence (DNA): TGTGCCAGCACGGTCTCAAGCTCCTACAATGAGCAGTTCTTC. It translates to CASTVSSSYNEQFF.

This clone was counted between two and nine times. The chain couples TRBV7-2 to TRBJ2-3; 8 bases line up with TRBD1. The CDR3 length is 15 residues. CDR1 and CDR2 from the germline V gene are SGHTA and FQGNSA. The J segment lost 0 bases and the V segment lost 5 bases, leaving 4 bases of the junction unmatched. The DNA for the CDR3 is TGTGCCAGCAGCAGGGACAGGCCAAGCACAGATACGCAGTATTTT. Translating it yields CASSRDRPSTDTQYF. Combining the CDR3 with reference TRBV7-2 and TRBJ2-3 gives the whole variable domain GAGVSQSPSNKVTEKGKDVELRCDPISGHTALYWYRQSLGQGLEFLIYFQGNSAPDKSGLPSDRFSAERTGGSVSTLTIQRTQQEDSAVYLCASSRDRPSTDTQYFGPGTRLTVL.